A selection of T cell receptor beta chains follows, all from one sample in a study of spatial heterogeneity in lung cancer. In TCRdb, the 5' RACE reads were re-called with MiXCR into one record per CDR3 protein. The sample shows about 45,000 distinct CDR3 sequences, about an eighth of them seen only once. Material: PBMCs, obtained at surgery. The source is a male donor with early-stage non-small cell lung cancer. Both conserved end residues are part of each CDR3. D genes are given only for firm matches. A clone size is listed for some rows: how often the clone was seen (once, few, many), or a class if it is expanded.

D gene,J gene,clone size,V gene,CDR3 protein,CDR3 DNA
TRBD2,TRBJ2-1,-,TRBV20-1,CSARPGSGDEQFF,TGCAGTGCTAGGCCTGGCAGCGGGGATGAGCAGTTCTTC
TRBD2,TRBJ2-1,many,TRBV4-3,CASSPGLAYNEQFF,TGCGCCAGCAGTCCGGGACTAGCGTACAATGAGCAGTTCTTC
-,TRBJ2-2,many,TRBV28,CASSDPSRTNTGELFF,TGTGCCAGCAGCGATCCTTCCCGGACGAACACCGGGGAGCTGTTTTTT
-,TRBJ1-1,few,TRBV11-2,CASSLVSRAEAFF,TGTGCCAGCAGCTTAGTATCCAGGGCTGAAGCTTTCTTT
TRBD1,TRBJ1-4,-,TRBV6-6,CASSDTGATNEKLFF,TGTGCCAGCAGTGACACAGGGGCAACTAATGAAAAACTGTTTTTT
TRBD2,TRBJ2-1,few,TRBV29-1,CSGKLAGDANEQFF,TGCAGCGGAAAACTAGCGGGGGATGCCAATGAGCAGTTCTTC
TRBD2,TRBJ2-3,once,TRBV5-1,CASNWGGDTQYF,TGCGCCAGCAACTGGGGGGGAGATACGCAGTATTTT
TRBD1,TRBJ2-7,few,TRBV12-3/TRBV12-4,CASSLGTGDEQYF,TGTGCCAGCAGTTTAGGGACAGGGGACGAGCAGTACTTC
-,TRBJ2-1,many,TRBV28,CASKGLDWGEQFF,TGTGCCAGCAAGGGTCTGGATTGGGGTGAGCAGTTCTTC
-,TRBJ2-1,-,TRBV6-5,CASSYRGRIEQFF,TGTGCCAGCAGTTACAGGGGACGGATTGAGCAGTTCTTC
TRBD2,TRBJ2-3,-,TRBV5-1,CASSLLGGYSTDTQYF,TGCGCCAGCAGCTTGCTGGGGGGGTATAGCACAGATACGCAGTATTTT
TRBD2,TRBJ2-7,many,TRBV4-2,CASSQTSGYEQYF,TGTGCCAGCAGCCAAACTAGCGGCTACGAGCAGTACTTC
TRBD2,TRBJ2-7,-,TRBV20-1,CSASSGGSSYEQYF,TGCAGTGCTAGTAGCGGGGGAAGCTCCTACGAGCAGTACTTC
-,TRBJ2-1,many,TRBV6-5,CASSYKGPYNEQFF,TGTGCCAGCAGTTATAAGGGCCCCTACAATGAGCAGTTCTTC
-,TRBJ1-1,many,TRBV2,CASSYHAGNTEAFF,TGTGCCAGCAGTTACCATGCAGGGAACACTGAAGCTTTCTTT
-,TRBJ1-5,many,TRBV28,CASSLVRNQPQHF,TGTGCCAGCAGTTTAGTCCGCAATCAGCCCCAGCATTTT
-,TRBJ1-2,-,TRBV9,CASSSQGGDYGYTF,TGTGCCAGCAGCTCCCAGGGAGGGGACTATGGCTACACCTTC
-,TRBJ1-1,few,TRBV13,CASSLRGAANTEAFF,TGTGCCAGCAGCTTAAGAGGGGCCGCGAACACTGAAGCTTTCTTT
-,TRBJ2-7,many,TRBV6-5,CASSYVQGAYEQYF,TGTGCCAGCAGTTACGTGCAGGGAGCCTACGAGCAGTACTTC
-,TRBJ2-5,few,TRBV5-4,CASSAGVLQETQYF,TGTGCCAGCAGCGCAGGAGTTTTACAAGAGACCCAGTACTTC
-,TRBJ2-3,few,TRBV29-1,CSVLSDTDTQYF,TGCAGCGTTTTGTCGGACACAGATACGCAGTATTTT
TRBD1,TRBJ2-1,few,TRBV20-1,CSSVGTGLEGSYNEQFF,TGCAGTTCGGTAGGGACAGGGCTGGAGGGCTCCTACAATGAGCAGTTCTTC
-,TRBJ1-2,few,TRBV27,CASSFTANYGYTF,TGTGCCAGCAGTTTCACAGCGAACTATGGCTACACCTTC
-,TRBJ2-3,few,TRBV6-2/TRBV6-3,CASSLVAERTDTQYF,TGTGCCAGCAGTTTGGTAGCGGAGCGCACAGATACGCAGTATTTT
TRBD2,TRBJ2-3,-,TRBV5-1,CASSSSGASTDTQYF,TGCGCCAGCAGCTCTAGCGGGGCCAGCACAGATACGCAGTATTTT
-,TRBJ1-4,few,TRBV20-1,CSASGRNPNEKLFF,TGCAGTGCTAGTGGACGGAACCCAAATGAAAAACTGTTTTTT
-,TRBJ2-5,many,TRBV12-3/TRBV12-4,CASSASGETQYF,TGTGCCAGCAGTGCGTCGGGGGAGACCCAGTACTTC
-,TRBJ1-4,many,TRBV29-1,CSVEGGAGNEKLFF,TGCAGCGTTGAAGGGGGAGCAGGGAACGAAAAACTGTTTTTT
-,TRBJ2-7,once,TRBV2,CASSDRDYEQYF,TGTGCCAGCAGTGACAGGGACTACGAGCAGTACTTC
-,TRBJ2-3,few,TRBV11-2,CASSSLAGAGEVDTQYF,TGTGCCAGCAGCTCCCTGGCAGGGGCGGGGGAGGTGGATACGCAGTATTTT
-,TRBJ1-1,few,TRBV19,CASSIGHMNTEAFF,TGTGCCAGTAGTATCGGACACATGAACACTGAAGCTTTCTTT
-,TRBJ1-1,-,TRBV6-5,CASSYSGSVSGNTEAFF,TGTGCCAGCAGTTACTCAGGGTCGGTAAGCGGTAACACTGAAGCTTTCTTT
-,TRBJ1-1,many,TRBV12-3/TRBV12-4,CASSPSVRAEAFF,TGTGCCAGCAGCCCTAGCGTGCGGGCTGAAGCTTTCTTT
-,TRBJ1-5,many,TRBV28,CASSLPGFSNQPQHF,TGTGCCAGCAGTTTACCAGGTTTTAGCAATCAGCCCCAGCATTTT
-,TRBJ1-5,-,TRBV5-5,CASSLKREYQPQHF,TGTGCCAGCAGCTTGAAAAGGGAGTACCAGCCCCAGCATTTT
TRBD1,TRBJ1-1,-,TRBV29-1,CSVAGQGMNTEAFF,TGCAGCGTTGCGGGACAGGGAATGAACACTGAAGCTTTCTTT
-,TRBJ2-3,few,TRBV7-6,CASSLAGGASTDTQYF,TGTGCCAGCAGCTTAGCAGGGGGTGCTAGCACAGATACGCAGTATTTT
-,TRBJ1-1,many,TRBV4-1,CASSRGSGNTEAFF,TGCGCCAGCAGCCGAGGGTCTGGGAACACTGAAGCTTTCTTT
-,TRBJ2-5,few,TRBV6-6,CASSYAAGEETQYF,TGTGCCAGCAGTTACGCGGCAGGGGAGGAGACCCAGTACTTC
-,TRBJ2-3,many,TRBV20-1,CSARVLSSSTDTQYF,TGCAGTGCTAGAGTATTAAGCAGTAGCACAGATACGCAGTATTTT
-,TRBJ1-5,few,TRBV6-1,CASSGTDNQPQHF,TGTGCCAGCAGTGGGACAGACAATCAGCCCCAGCATTTT